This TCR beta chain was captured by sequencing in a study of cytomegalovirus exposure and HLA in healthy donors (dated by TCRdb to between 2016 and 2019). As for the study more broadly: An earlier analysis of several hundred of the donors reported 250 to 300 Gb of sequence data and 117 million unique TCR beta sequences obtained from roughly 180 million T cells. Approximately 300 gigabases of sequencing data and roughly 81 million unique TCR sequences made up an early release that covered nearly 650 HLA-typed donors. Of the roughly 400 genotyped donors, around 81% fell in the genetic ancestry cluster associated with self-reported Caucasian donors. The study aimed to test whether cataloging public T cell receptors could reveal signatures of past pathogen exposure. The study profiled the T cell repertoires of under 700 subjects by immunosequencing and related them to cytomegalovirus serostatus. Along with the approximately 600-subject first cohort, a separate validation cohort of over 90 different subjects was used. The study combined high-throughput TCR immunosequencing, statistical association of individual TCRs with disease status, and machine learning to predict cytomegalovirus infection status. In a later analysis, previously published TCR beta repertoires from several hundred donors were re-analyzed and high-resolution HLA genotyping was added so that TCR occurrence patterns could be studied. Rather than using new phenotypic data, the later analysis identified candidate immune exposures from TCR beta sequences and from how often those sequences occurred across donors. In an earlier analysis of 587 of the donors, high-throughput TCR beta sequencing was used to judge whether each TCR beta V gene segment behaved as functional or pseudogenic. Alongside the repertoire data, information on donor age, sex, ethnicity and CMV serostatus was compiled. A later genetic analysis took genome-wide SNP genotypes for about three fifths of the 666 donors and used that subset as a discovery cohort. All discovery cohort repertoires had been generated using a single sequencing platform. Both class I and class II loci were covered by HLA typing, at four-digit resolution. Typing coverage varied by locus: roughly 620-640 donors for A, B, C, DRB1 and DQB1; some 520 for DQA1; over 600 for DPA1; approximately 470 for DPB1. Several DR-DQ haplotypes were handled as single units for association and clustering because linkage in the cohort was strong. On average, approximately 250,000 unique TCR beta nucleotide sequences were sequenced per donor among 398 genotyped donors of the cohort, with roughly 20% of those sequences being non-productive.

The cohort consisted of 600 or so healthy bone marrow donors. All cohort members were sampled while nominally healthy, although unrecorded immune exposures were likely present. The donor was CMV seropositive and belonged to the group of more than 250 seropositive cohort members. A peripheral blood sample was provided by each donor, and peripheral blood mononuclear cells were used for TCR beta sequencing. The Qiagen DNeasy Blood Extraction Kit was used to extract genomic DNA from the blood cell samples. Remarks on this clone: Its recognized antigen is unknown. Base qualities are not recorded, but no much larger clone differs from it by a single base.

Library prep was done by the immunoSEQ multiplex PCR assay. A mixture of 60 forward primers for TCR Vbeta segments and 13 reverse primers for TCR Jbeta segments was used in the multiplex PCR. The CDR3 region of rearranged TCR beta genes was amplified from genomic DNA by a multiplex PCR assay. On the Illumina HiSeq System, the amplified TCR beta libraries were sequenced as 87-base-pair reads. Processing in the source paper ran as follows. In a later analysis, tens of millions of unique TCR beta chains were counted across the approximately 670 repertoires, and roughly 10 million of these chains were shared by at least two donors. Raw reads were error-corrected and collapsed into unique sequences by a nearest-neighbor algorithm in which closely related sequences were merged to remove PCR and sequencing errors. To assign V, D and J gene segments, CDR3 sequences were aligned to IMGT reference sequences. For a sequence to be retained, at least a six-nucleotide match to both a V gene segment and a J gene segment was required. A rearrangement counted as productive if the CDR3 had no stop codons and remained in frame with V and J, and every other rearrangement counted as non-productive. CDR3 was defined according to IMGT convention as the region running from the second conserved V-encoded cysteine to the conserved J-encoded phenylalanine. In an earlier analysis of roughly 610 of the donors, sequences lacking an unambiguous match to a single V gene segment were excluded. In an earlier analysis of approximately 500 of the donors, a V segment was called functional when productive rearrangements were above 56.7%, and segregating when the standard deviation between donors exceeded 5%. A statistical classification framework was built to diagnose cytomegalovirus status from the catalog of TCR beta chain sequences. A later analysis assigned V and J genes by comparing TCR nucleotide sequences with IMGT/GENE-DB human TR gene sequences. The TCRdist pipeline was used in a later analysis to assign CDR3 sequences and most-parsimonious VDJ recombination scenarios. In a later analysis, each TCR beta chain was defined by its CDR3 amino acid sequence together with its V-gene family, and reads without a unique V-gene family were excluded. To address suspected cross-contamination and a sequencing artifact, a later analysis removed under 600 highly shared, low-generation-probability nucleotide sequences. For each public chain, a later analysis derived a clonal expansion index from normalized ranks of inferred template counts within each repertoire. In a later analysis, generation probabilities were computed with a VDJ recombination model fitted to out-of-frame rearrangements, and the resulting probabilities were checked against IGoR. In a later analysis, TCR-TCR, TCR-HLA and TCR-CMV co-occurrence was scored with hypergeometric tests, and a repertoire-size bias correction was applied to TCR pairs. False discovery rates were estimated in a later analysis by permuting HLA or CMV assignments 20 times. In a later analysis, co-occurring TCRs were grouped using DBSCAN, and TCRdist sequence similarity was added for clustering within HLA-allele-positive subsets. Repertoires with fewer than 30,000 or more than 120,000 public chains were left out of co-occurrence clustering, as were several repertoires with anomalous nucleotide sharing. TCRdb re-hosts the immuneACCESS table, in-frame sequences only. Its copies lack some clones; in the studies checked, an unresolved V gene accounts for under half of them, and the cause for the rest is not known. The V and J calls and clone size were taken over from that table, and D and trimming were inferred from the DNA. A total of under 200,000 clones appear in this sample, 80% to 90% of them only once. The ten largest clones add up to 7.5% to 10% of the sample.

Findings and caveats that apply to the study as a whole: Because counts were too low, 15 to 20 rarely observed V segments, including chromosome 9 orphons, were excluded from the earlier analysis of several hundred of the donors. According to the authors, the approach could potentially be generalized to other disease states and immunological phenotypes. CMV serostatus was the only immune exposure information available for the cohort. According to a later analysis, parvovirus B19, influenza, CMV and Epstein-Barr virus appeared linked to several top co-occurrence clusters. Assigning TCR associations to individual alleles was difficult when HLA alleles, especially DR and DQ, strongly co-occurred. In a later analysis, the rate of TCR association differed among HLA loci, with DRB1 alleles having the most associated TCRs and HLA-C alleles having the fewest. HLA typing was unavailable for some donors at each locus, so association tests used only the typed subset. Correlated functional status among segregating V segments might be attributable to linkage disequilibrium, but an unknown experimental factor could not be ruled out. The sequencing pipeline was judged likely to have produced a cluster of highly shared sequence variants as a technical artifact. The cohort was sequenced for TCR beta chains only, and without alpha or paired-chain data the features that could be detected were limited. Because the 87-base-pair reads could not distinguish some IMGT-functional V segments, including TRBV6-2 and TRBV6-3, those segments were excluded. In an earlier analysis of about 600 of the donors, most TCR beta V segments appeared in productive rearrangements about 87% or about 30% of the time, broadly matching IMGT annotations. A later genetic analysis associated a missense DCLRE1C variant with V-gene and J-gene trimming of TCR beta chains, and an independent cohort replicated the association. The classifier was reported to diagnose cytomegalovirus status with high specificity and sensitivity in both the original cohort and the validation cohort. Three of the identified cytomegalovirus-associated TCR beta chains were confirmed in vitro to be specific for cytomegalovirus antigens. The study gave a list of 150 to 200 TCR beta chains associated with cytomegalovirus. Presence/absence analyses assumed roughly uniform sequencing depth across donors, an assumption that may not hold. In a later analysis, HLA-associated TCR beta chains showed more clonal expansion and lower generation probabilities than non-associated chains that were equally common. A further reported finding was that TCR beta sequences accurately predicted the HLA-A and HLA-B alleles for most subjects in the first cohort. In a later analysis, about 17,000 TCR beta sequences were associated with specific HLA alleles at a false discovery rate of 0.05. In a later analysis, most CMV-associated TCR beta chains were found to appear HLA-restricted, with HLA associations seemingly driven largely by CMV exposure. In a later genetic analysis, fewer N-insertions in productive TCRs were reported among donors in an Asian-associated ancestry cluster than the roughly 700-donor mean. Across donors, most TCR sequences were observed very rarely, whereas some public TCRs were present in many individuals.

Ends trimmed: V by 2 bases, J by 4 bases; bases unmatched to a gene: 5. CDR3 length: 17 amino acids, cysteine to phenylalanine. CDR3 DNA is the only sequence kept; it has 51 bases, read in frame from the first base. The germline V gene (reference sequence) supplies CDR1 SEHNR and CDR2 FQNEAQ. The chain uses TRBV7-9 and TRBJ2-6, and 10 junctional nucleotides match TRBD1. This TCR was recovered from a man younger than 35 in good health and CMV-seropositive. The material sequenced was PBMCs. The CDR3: CASSLRQGARGANVLTF. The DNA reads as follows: TGTGCCAGCAGCTTAAGACAGGGGGCGCGCGGGGCCAACGTCCTGACTTTC.